The rows below give T cell receptor beta chains drawn from one sample of a study of T cells after yellow fever vaccination. One entry per CDR3 protein results from TCRdb running MiXCR on the 5' RACE reads. The data hold some 320,000 distinct CDR3 sequences, with roughly 8.7% observed a single time. Material: CD4+ T cells sorted from PBMCs, obtained 5 days after the yellow fever booster vaccination. The receptors were gathered from a man between 18 and 35 years old who received the YFV17D yellow fever vaccine. Both conserved end residues are part of each CDR3. A D gene is named only where the DNA matches it firmly. Where a row states a size, it is once, few, many or the class of an expanded clone; other rows omit it.

-,TRBJ2-2,few,TRBV20-1,CSARDQENTGELFF,TGCAGTGCTAGAGATCAGGAGAACACCGGGGAGCTGTTTTTT
-,TRBJ2-5,few,TRBV3-1,CASSQEGAGRETQYF,TGTGCCAGCAGCCAAGAAGGGGCGGGACGGGAGACCCAGTACTTC
TRBD1,TRBJ2-1,few,TRBV25-1,CASSGSGTALEEQFF,TGTGCCAGCAGTGGTTCCGGGACAGCCTTAGAGGAGCAGTTCTTC
TRBD1,TRBJ2-7,few,TRBV5-1,CASSLAGTGGHEQYF,TGCGCCAGCAGCCTCGCCGGGACAGGGGGACACGAGCAGTACTTC
-,TRBJ1-2,few,TRBV24-1,CATSDPDRYFGYTF,TGTGCCACCAGTGACCCTGACAGGTATTTTGGCTACACCTTC
TRBD1,TRBJ1-1,-,TRBV29-1,CSGGTGEGYTEAFF,TGCAGCGGTGGGACAGGGGAAGGGTACACTGAAGCTTTCTTT
TRBD1,TRBJ2-2,many,TRBV6-5,CASRRQGAGELFF,TGTGCCAGCAGGAGACAGGGGGCCGGGGAGCTGTTTTTT
-,TRBJ2-3,-,TRBV5-4,CASKSTGRTSTDTQYF,TGTGCCAGCAAGTCGACAGGGAGGACTAGCACAGATACGCAGTATTTT
TRBD2,TRBJ2-5,many,TRBV28,CASSFPSGTIETQYF,TGTGCCAGCAGTTTCCCCTCTGGGACTATAGAGACCCAGTACTTC
-,TRBJ2-3,few,TRBV7-2,CASSLEITDTQYF,TGTGCCAGCAGCTTAGAGATCACAGATACGCAGTATTTT
-,TRBJ2-1,few,TRBV7-2,CASSLARTYNEQFF,TGTGCCAGCAGCTTAGCCCGGACCTACAATGAGCAGTTCTTC
-,TRBJ2-1,many,TRBV4-3,CASSQEPGFYNEQFF,TGCGCCAGCAGCCAAGAGCCGGGATTCTACAATGAGCAGTTCTTC
-,TRBJ2-2,few,TRBV12-3/TRBV12-4,CASRLQEVETGELFF,TGTGCCAGCAGATTACAGGAGGTCGAGACCGGGGAGCTGTTTTTT
-,TRBJ1-4,-,TRBV30,CAWSVRDTPEKLFF,TGTGCCTGGAGTGTAAGGGACACGCCTGAAAAACTGTTTTTT
-,TRBJ2-1,-,TRBV27,CASRPSRSYNEQFF,TGTGCCAGCAGGCCGTCCAGGTCCTACAATGAGCAGTTCTTC
-,TRBJ1-5,few,TRBV4-3,CASSQAISQGFYQPQHF,TGCGCCAGCAGCCAAGCCATCAGCCAGGGGTTTTATCAGCCCCAGCATTTT
-,TRBJ1-1,few,TRBV6-5,CASRDLGAEAFF,TGTGCCAGCAGGGACCTGGGCGCTGAAGCTTTCTTT
-,TRBJ2-7,few,TRBV18,CASSPRGSGAYEQYF,TGTGCCAGCTCACCACGGGGGTCGGGGGCCTACGAGCAGTACTTC